The clone carrying this T cell receptor (beta chain) was detected once. Its antigen is as yet unknown. This sample was included in a study of shared clonotypes between healthy human individuals. Whole-study results and caveats: Rarefaction showed sorted-subset sequencing was incomplete despite large depth.

As processed by the authors: ImmunoSEQ only sent back junction sequences with no quality scores, so filtering was done differently. The method was immunoSEQ multiplex PCR; TCRdb's version includes in-frame clones alone and lacks a portion of them. D and trimming were read from the DNA, whereas the V and J calls and clone size are those reported in that table. In the table there are over 2 million clones, around 95% of which are singletons. It was into CD45RA+ naive and CD45RA-negative memory subsets that the CD4+ cells were split. This receptor was obtained from a young man in good health. Sequencing was carried out using naive CD4+ T cells sorted from blood. The subset denotes: CD45RA+ positively selected.

The CDR3 reads CASSVETLPPGNTIYF. The CDR3 nucleotides are TGTGCCAGCAGCGTAGAGACCCTGCCCCCTGGAAACACCATATATTTT. The chain uses TRBV9 and TRBJ1-3; D ambiguous. The CDR3 loop spans 16 amino acids. Trimming removed 0 bases at V and 2 bases at J, with 12 bases between. CDR1 is SGDLS, CDR2 YYNGEE, per germline.